This T cell receptor (beta chain) originates from a study of blood T cells in healthy people across ages. General study findings and limits: PBMCs were not sorted, which prevented a conclusive comparison of naive versus antigen-experienced cells.

About this clonotype: The antigen is unknown.

Per germline, CDR1 LGHNA and CDR2 YSLEER. The CDR3 is made up of 15 amino acids. J was trimmed by 4 bases and V by 3 bases; bases with no gene match: 5. Sample-barcoded 5' priming and a J-beta primer mix drove a second PCR of about 6 to 12 cycles. TCRdb called the 5' RACE reads again in MiXCR, with one record for every CDR3 protein. The sample comprises fewer than 2,000,000 distinct CDR3 sequences, more than 35% of which are singletons, and around 23% rests with the top ten. This sequence was found in a human donor in good health. The specimen sequenced was blood. This chain connects TRBV4-3 to TRBJ2-3, with 9 nucleotides matching TRBD2. This CDR3 reads CASSQSRGGSDTQYF. DNA of the CDR3: TGCGCCAGCAGCCAGTCGCGGGGGGGTTCAGATACGCAGTATTTT.